A selection of T cell receptor beta chains follows, all from one sample in a study of blood T cells in healthy people across ages. TCRdb re-analysed the 5' RACE reads in MiXCR, keeping a single row per CDR3 protein. The sample records about 1,400,000 distinct CDR3 sequences, almost 60% being singletons. The sequenced material came from blood. The receptors derive from a man aged 18 to 30 in good health. Both conserved end residues are part of each CDR3. The order of the fields is J gene, D gene, V gene, clone size, CDR3 protein, CDR3 DNA. The D gene is left open where the match is weak. Size is omitted from some rows. Given values are once, few, many or a class for expanded clones.

>TRBJ2-7|-|TRBV3-1|-
CASSLPGSDYEQYF
TGTGCCAGCAGCCTCCCGGGCAGCGACTACGAGCAGTACTTC
>TRBJ2-7|TRBD2|TRBV12-3/TRBV12-4|-
CASSFGTSSPWGEQYF
TGTGCCAGCAGTTTTGGGACTAGTTCCCCCTGGGGGGAGCAGTACTTC
>TRBJ1-5|-|TRBV5-8|-
CASSFTGGHYSNQPQHF
TGTGCCAGCAGCTTTACGGGGGGCCATTATAGCAATCAGCCCCAGCATTTT
>TRBJ2-7|-|TRBV7-8|-
CASSLAVASHYEQYF
TGTGCCAGCAGCTTAGCTGTCGCTAGTCACTACGAGCAGTACTTC
>TRBJ1-4|-|TRBV4-2|-
CASSQDRGAREKLFF
TGTGCCAGCAGCCAAGATCGGGGGGCGCGGGAAAAACTGTTTTTT
>TRBJ2-3|-|TRBV2|-
CASEGRRSTDTQYF
TGTGCCAGCGAGGGCAGGAGAAGCACAGATACGCAGTATTTT
>TRBJ1-5|-|TRBV6-1|once
CATIKTGASNQPQHF
TGTGCCACCATAAAGACAGGAGCTAGCAATCAGCCCCAGCATTTT
>TRBJ1-1|-|TRBV29-1|-
CSVEVSPRGSTEAFF
TGCAGCGTTGAAGTGTCTCCCAGGGGTAGCACTGAAGCTTTCTTT
>TRBJ2-7|TRBD1|TRBV27|-
CASSDREGDEQYF
TGTGCCAGCAGCGACAGGGAAGGGGACGAGCAGTACTTC
>TRBJ2-6|-|TRBV2|once
CASFRNLGGANVLTF
TGTGCCAGCTTTAGGAACTTGGGAGGGGCCAACGTCCTGACTTTC
>TRBJ2-5|TRBD2|TRBV27|few
CASSTGTSAQETQYF
TGTGCCAGCAGTACCGGGACTAGCGCGCAAGAGACCCAGTACTTC
>TRBJ1-5|-|TRBV4-3|few
CASSQGWEGQPQHF
TGCGCCAGCAGCCAGGGCTGGGAGGGTCAGCCCCAGCATTTT
>TRBJ1-2|TRBD1|TRBV7-9|-
CASSSPGGRGGYTF
TGTGCCAGCAGCTCCCCAGGGGGTCGGGGCGGCTACACCTTC
>TRBJ2-5|TRBD1|TRBV20-1|-
CSARPGQGGETQYF
TGCAGTGCTAGACCCGGACAGGGTGGAGAGACCCAGTACTTC
>TRBJ2-1|TRBD2|TRBV29-1|-
CSVSGTSQHPSSYNEQFF
TGCAGCGTCTCCGGGACTAGCCAACACCCTAGCTCCTACAATGAGCAGTTCTTC
>TRBJ1-1|-|TRBV7-9|-
CASRRQPEAFF
TGTGCCAGCAGGCGACAGCCTGAAGCTTTCTTT
>TRBJ1-1|TRBD1|TRBV10-3|-
CAIWTGGLNTEAFF
TGTGCCATCTGGACAGGAGGATTGAACACTGAAGCTTTCTTT
>TRBJ1-2|TRBD1|TRBV3-1|-
CASSFGQGRGYGYTF
TGTGCCAGCAGCTTCGGACAGGGACGCGGCTATGGCTACACCTTC
>TRBJ1-4|-|TRBV27|-
CASSLLPGVTEKLFF
TGTGCCAGCAGTTTACTTCCAGGGGTAACTGAAAAACTGTTTTTT
>TRBJ1-2|-|TRBV27|-
CASTTGLYGYTF
TGTGCCAGCACCACGGGACTCTATGGCTACACCTTC
>TRBJ2-4|-|TRBV7-9|-
CASSLAAENKNIQYF
TGTGCCAGCAGCTTAGCAGCAGAAAATAAAAACATTCAGTACTTC
>TRBJ1-2|-|TRBV20-1|once
CSASTGPTGYGYTF
TGCAGTGCTTCTACCGGGCCGACTGGCTATGGCTACACCTTC
>TRBJ1-2|-|TRBV18|-
CASSPADGYGGYTF
TGTGCCAGCTCACCAGCAGACGGCTATGGAGGCTACACCTTC
>TRBJ2-7|-|TRBV11-2|-
CASSSTRGRTYEQYF
TGTGCCAGCAGTAGTACGCGGGGCCGGACGTACGAGCAGTACTTC
>TRBJ2-7|TRBD2|TRBV9|-
CASSVEPSGGVDEQYF
TGTGCCAGCAGCGTAGAACCTAGCGGGGGGGTAGACGAGCAGTACTTC
>TRBJ2-1|TRBD1|TRBV6-2/TRBV6-3|-
CASSWDSSNEQFF
TGTGCCAGCAGCTGGGACAGCTCCAATGAGCAGTTCTTC
>TRBJ2-4|-|TRBV27|few
CASPQGAKNIQYF
TGTGCCAGCCCTCAGGGAGCCAAAAACATTCAGTACTTC
>TRBJ1-6|-|TRBV20-1|-
CSATSVAGRARSPLHF
TGCAGTGCAACCTCGGTGGCCGGGCGCGCACGTTCACCCCTCCACTTT
>TRBJ2-7|TRBD1|TRBV5-1|few
CASSLWTGEGYEQYF
TGCGCCAGCAGCTTGTGGACAGGGGAAGGCTACGAGCAGTACTTC
>TRBJ2-3|TRBD2|TRBV11-2|few
CASSLLAGVFTDTQYF
TGTGCCAGCAGCCTACTAGCGGGGGTGTTCACAGATACGCAGTATTTT
>TRBJ2-3|-|TRBV21-1|-
CASSKGGGYDWDTQYF
TGTGCCAGCAGCAAGGGGGGCGGGTATGATTGGGATACGCAGTATTTT
>TRBJ2-3|-|TRBV20-1|-
CSARAEQGTDTQYF
TGCAGTGCTAGAGCTGAACAGGGCACAGATACGCAGTATTTT
>TRBJ2-7|-|TRBV4-1|-
CASSQGWGRTYEQYF
TGCGCCAGCAGCCAGGGTTGGGGCCGTACCTACGAGCAGTACTTC
>TRBJ2-5|-|TRBV11-2|few
CASSTWTTQETQYF
TGTGCCAGCAGCACCTGGACAACCCAAGAGACCCAGTACTTC
>TRBJ2-7|TRBD1|TRBV27|-
CASSTPLRDSSYEQYF
TGTGCCAGCAGTACTCCCCTCCGGGACAGCTCCTACGAGCAGTACTTC
>TRBJ2-1|TRBD2|TRBV29-1|-
CSVAGGPSYNEQFF
TGCAGCGTAGCGGGAGGGCCTTCCTACAATGAGCAGTTCTTC
>TRBJ2-7|-|TRBV4-1|few
CASSHTTGAYEQYF
TGCGCCAGCAGCCATACGACAGGAGCCTACGAGCAGTACTTC
>TRBJ2-2|TRBD2|TRBV5-1|-
CAIRTSPNTGELFF
TGCGCCATCAGGACTAGTCCGAACACCGGGGAGCTGTTTTTT
>TRBJ1-1|-|TRBV29-1|-
CSACRAGWEAFF
TGCAGCGCGTGCCGGGCAGGGTGGGAAGCTTTCTTT
>TRBJ1-2|-|TRBV7-2|-
CASSLAGVIYGYTF
TGTGCCAGCAGCCTCGCTGGCGTTATCTATGGCTACACCTTC
>TRBJ2-7|TRBD2|TRBV4-1|-
CASSQDFSGLTLVAGYEQYF
TGCGCCAGCAGCCAAGATTTTTCGGGACTAACTCTCGTGGCGGGCTACGAGCAGTACTTC
>TRBJ2-7|-|TRBV27|few
CASSYTGTPSYEQYF
TGTGCCAGCAGTTACACCGGGACTCCATCCTACGAGCAGTACTTC
>TRBJ2-7|TRBD2|TRBV7-2|few
CASGRTSGAYEQYF
TGTGCCAGCGGACGGACTAGCGGCGCCTACGAGCAGTACTTC
>TRBJ2-1|-|TRBV6-2/TRBV6-3|-
CASNRGGYNEQFF
TGTGCCAGTAACAGGGGAGGTTACAATGAGCAGTTCTTC
>TRBJ2-3|TRBD2|TRBV29-1|-
CSVDGRATDTQYF
TGCAGCGTTGACGGGAGGGCCACAGATACGCAGTATTTT
>TRBJ1-6|-|TRBV2|-
CASSALRGSPLHF
TGTGCCAGCAGTGCTCTCCGGGGCTCACCCCTCCACTTT
>TRBJ2-2|-|TRBV29-1|-
CSARRQSNTGELFF
TGCAGCGCCAGAAGGCAGTCGAACACCGGGGAGCTGTTTTTT
>TRBJ1-5|-|TRBV20-1|once
CSATPSHSNQPQHF
TGCAGTGCTACCCCTAGCCATAGCAATCAGCCCCAGCATTTT
>TRBJ1-6|TRBD1|TRBV3-1|-
CASSLRQGWIDSPLHF
TGTGCCAGCAGCCTTCGACAGGGGTGGATTGATTCACCCCTCCACTTT
>TRBJ2-7|-|TRBV7-9|few
CASSGGTSSYEQYF
TGTGCCAGCTCTGGAGGTACAAGCTCCTACGAGCAGTACTTC
>TRBJ2-7|TRBD2|TRBV6-1|-
CASSDGLARDEQYF
TGTGCCAGCAGTGACGGACTAGCGAGAGACGAGCAGTACTTC
>TRBJ2-1|-|TRBV15|-
CATSSGRQDHNEQFF
TGTGCCACCAGCAGCGGACGACAGGACCACAATGAGCAGTTCTTC
>TRBJ2-5|-|TRBV25-1|few
CAVRTDHTGKETQYF
TGTGCCGTCCGAACCGACCATACAGGGAAAGAGACCCAGTACTTC